Given below is one T cell receptor (beta chain) in context. TCRdb re-derived calls from the RT-PCR reads in MiXCR, one entry per CDR3 protein. The sample comprises almost 700,000 distinct CDR3 sequences, 14% of which are singletons, and 3% to 4.5% rests with the top ten. Sequencing was done on a sample of memory CD4+ T cells from blood. The sequence was collected from a female donor in good health, serving as a healthy control.

The CDR3 sequence is CASRPAGPYGYTF. The CDR3, as DNA: TGTGCCAGCAGGCCCGCAGGCCCCTATGGCTACACCTTC. The genes are TRBV5-6 and TRBJ1-2; D not certain. The germline gives CDR1 SGHDT, CDR2 YYEEEE. The V end lost 5 bases, the J end lost 4 bases, and 12 bases lay between the germline ends. The CDR3 extends over 13 amino acids.